Below are 28 T cell receptor beta chains sequenced from a single sample in a study of T cell repertoires in cytomegalovirus infection. One entry per CDR3 protein, called by TCRdb with MiXCR from the reads. Of around 550,000 distinct CDR3 sequences in the sample, roughly 29% are singletons; the top ten hold less than 15%. Sequencing was done on a sample of PBMCs. The receptor source for this set is a human donor in good health (CMV status not recorded). Some clones in this sample may be carry-over from other donors' samples.

The CDR3 coding sequence is TGTGCCAGCAGTTACCGACCCACGGGGGAGACCCAGTACTTC. Protein: CASSYRPTGETQYF. This chain joins TRBV6-6 and TRBJ2-5; D perhaps matches TRBD2 (5 bases). Trimming removed 2 bases at V and 5 bases at J, with 12 bases between. Germline lookup yields CDR1 MNHNY and CDR2 SVGAGI (reference sequence). This CDR3 is 14 amino acids long.

This clonotype has just a few counts. V is TRBV4-3 and J is TRBJ2-2; the match to TRBD2 covers 9 bases. V lost 0 bases, J lost 3 bases, and 8 bases stayed unmatched. This CDR3 is built from 18 residues. Germline-derived CDR1 and CDR2 are LGHNA and YSLEER. This chain's CDR3 is CASSQEQVREGYTGELFF. As DNA, the CDR3 is TGCGCCAGCAGCCAAGAACAGGTGCGGGAGGGTTACACCGGGGAGCTGTTTTTT.

The V gene is TRBV27, the J gene TRBJ2-1, with D perhaps matching TRBD2 (5 bases). The CDR3 totals 16 residues. Per germline, CDR1 MNHEY and CDR2 SMNVEV (reference sequence). The V end was cut by 4 bases, the J end by 4 bases, with 17 bases between. The DNA of the CDR3 is TGTGCCAGCAGTTACTCGGACTTAAGCTCGTACAATGAGCAGTTCTTC. Protein: CASSYSDLSSYNEQFF.

This chain uses TRBV20-1 with TRBJ2-7, with 8 bases aligning to TRBD2. V was clipped by 6 bases and J by 5 bases; unmatched bases: 12. The germline V gene has CDR1 DFQATT and CDR2 SNEGSKA (reference sequence). The CDR3 length is 14 residues. The CDR3 loop reads CSAGSGSRIHEQYF. In DNA, the CDR3 is TGCAGTGCGGGAAGCGGGAGCCGGATCCACGAGCAGTACTTC.

This clonotype was picked up a small number of times. The chain recombines TRBV20-1 with TRBJ2-5; TRBD2 matches at 15 bases. Germline CDR1 DFQATT, CDR2 SNEGSKA (reference sequence). The CDR3 has 15 amino acids. Germline trimming cut 6 bases from V and 4 bases from J; bases unmatched to any gene: 6. In DNA form, the CDR3 reads TGCAGTGCAGGGACTAGCGGGAGGATAGGAGAGACCCAGTACTTC. Its translation is CSAGTSGRIGETQYF.

The chain recombines TRBV7-2 with TRBJ1-3; D remains unclear. This CDR3 has 16 residues. Germline V gene lookup returns CDR1 SGHTA and CDR2 FQGNSA. Trimming removed 1 base at V and 0 bases at J, with 10 bases between. As DNA, the CDR3 is TGTGCCAGCAGCTTAGAAGGCACCTACTCTGGAAACACCATATATTTT. Translation gives CASSLEGTYSGNTIYF. The full variable domain, completed using reference TRBV7-2 and TRBJ1-3, is GAGVSQSPSNKVTEKGKDVELRCDPISGHTALYWYRQSLGQGLEFLIYFQGNSAPDKSGLPSDRFSAERTGGSVSTLTIQRTQQEDSAVYLCASSLEGTYSGNTIYFGEGSWLTVV.

This clonotype was seen a handful of times. The chain couples TRBV28 to TRBJ1-1; D gene ambiguous. V was clipped by 7 bases and J by 0 bases, with 12 bases between them. The CDR3 is 14 amino acids. CDR1 is MDHEN, CDR2 SYDVKM, per germline. CDR3 sequence (DNA): TGTGCCAGCACCTCTCTGGGTGTGAACACTGAAGCTTTCTTT. The encoded protein is CASTSLGVNTEAFF.

This chain connects TRBV30 to TRBJ1-1, with 7 bases matching TRBD1. CDR1 is GTSNPN, CDR2 SVGIG, per germline (reference sequence). The CDR3 consists of 11 residues. J was trimmed by 8 bases and V by 4 bases; bases with no gene match: 4. The CDR3 loop reads CAWIGTVEAFF. The DNA of the CDR3 is TGTGCCTGGATCGGGACAGTAGAAGCTTTCTTT.

In this sample, this clonotype turned up a few times. The CDR3 loop reads CASSQTDGTTANYGYTF. CDR3 DNA: TGCGCCAGCAGCCAGACGGATGGGACGACCGCTAACTATGGCTACACCTTC. The chain combines TRBV4-1 with TRBJ1-2, with D possibly being TRBD1 (5 bases). The germline V and J ends were trimmed by 3 bases and 0 bases, with 17 bases remaining between them. The CDR3 extends over 17 amino acids. Germline-derived CDR1 and CDR2 are MGHRA and YSYEKL.

The gene calls are TRBV29-1 and TRBJ2-1, with TRBD2 matching 8 bases. Germline V gene lookup returns CDR1 SQVTM and CDR2 ANQGSEA. The CDR3 totals 13 residues. Germline trimming cut 6 bases from V and 8 bases from J; bases unmatched to any gene: 9. CDR3 protein: CSVTAGAADEQFF. The CDR3 DNA follows: TGCAGCGTGACAGCGGGAGCTGCGGATGAGCAGTTCTTC.

This chain links TRBV5-1 with TRBJ2-7; D unresolved. The CDR3 contains 12 residues. The ends were cut back, 4 bases at V and 6 bases at J, with 11 bases in the middle. Germline loops: CDR1 SGHRS, CDR2 YFSETQ. CDR3: CASSGASPEQYF. The CDR3 DNA sequence: TGCGCCAGCAGCGGAGCCAGTCCCGAGCAGTACTTC.

This clonotype was seen a few times. CDR3 DNA sequence: TGTGCCAGCAGTTCTTGGGACAGGGGATGGGGGGAGACCCAGTACTTC. This encodes CASSSWDRGWGETQYF. The rearrangement joins TRBV12-3 or TRBV12-4 to TRBJ2-5; 10 positions match TRBD1. After removal of 4 bases from V and 5 bases from J, the junction contained 10 bases not matched to a gene. This CDR3 is built from 16 residues.

This clonotype has just a few counts. The chain couples TRBV6-1 to TRBJ2-4; possible D gene TRBD2, 6 bases. Trimming stripped 4 bases from V and 8 bases from J, with 15 bases between. There are 14 residues in the CDR3. Germline assignment: CDR1 MNHNS and CDR2 SASEGT. The CDR3 DNA follows: TGTGCCAGCAGTGTGAGTGGGGGGTTGTACATTCAGTACTTC. Its protein product is CASSVSGGLYIQYF.

This clonotype was recorded a few times. The CDR3 region has the DNA TGTGCCAGTAGTATTGAAGTAGAGACTTATAGCAATCAGCCCCAGCATTTT. It encodes CASSIEVETYSNQPQHF. The chain links TRBV19 to TRBJ1-5; the D is unclear. This CDR3 region has 17 residues. Trimming cost V 3 bases and J 0 bases, with 15 bases left between them. Looked up from germline, CDR1 is LNHDA and CDR2 is SQIVND (reference sequence).

The V gene is TRBV2, the J gene TRBJ1-1; D possibly corresponds to TRBD1 (6 bases). V lost 7 bases and J 4 bases, leaving 16 bases between the germline ends. Germline V gene data show CDR1 as SNHLY and CDR2 as FYNNEI. CDR3 size: 14 residues. The CDR3 reads CASNYRALSTEAFF. As DNA, the CDR3 is TGTGCCAGCAATTACAGGGCGCTGAGCACTGAAGCTTTCTTT.

This clonotype has just a few counts. The chain joins TRBV6-5 to TRBJ1-4, with D possibly being TRBD1 (6 bases). Germline V gene lookup returns CDR1 MNHEY and CDR2 SVGAGI. V lost 1 base and J lost 5, with 8 bases in between. The CDR3 totals 14 residues. The DNA for the CDR3 is TGTGCCAGCAGTTACTTGAGGGGGAATGAAAAACTGTTTTTT. Protein sequence: CASSYLRGNEKLFF.

This rearrangement joins TRBV23-1 to TRBJ2-7; D is tentatively TRBD1 or TRBD2 (7 bases each). TRBV23-1 is flagged as an ORF with uncertain function. Trimming took off 7 bases at V and 3 bases at J, with 13 bases between the two ends. The CDR3 is 13 residues long. The CDR3, as DNA: TGCGCCAGCATCCCAGGGGGGGACTACGAGCAGTACGTC. Amino acids: CASIPGGDYEQYV.

The rearrangement joins TRBV7-9 to TRBJ2-5, with 9 nucleotides matching TRBD2. The J segment lost 5 bases and the V segment lost 4 bases, leaving 14 bases of the junction unmatched. CDR1 is SEHNR and CDR2 is FQNEAQ in the germline V gene (reference sequence). CDR3 length equals 17 residues. CDR3 in DNA: TGTGCCAGCAGCTGGCCCAACGGAGCGGGAGGAGGGGAGACCCAGTACTTC. Residues: CASSWPNGAGGGETQYF.

This clonotype was seen ten or more times. The V gene is TRBV7-2, the J gene TRBJ2-2, with TRBD2 matching over 10 bases. J was trimmed by 2 bases and V by 5 bases; bases with no gene match: 8. The CDR3 totals 17 residues. The germline CDR1 and CDR2 sequences are SGHTA and FQGNSA. The CDR3 spells CASSKLAGWFNTGELFF. For the CDR3, the DNA is TGTGCCAGCAGCAAACTAGCGGGATGGTTTAACACCGGGGAGCTGTTTTTT.

The genes are TRBV12-5 and TRBJ2-6; D is possibly TRBD2 (6 bases). From germline, CDR1 is LGHNT and CDR2 FRNRAP. V lost 5 bases and J 0 bases, leaving 14 bases between the germline ends. The CDR3 runs to 17 residues. In DNA form, the CDR3 reads TGTGCTAGTGGTCGTTCCCACGGGGGCTCTGGGGCCAACGTCCTGACTTTC. Its protein is CASGRSHGGSGANVLTF.

The chain joins TRBV2 to TRBJ2-1; D is ambiguous. Trimming took 3 bases from V and 1 from J, leaving 25 bases between them. The V gene's germline CDR1 is SNHLY and CDR2 FYNNEI. This CDR3 is 20 amino acids long. CDR3 bases: TGTGCCAGCAGTGATATGAATCGCGGTGGCCCAATCCTATCCTACAATGAGCAGTTCTTC. It is translated as CASSDMNRGGPILSYNEQFF.

V and J are TRBV18 and TRBJ2-1, with TRBD1 as a possible D gene (6 bases). The CDR3 contains 15 residues. V was trimmed by 6 bases and J by 15 bases, leaving 27 bases between them. CDR1 and CDR2 (germline): KGHSH, LQKENI. The CDR3 DNA follows: TGTGCCAGCTCCCCGAAAACAGGGAAAGGTCCCGATCTGTTCTTC. Translation: CASSPKTGKGPDLFF. The whole variable domain, remainder taken from reference TRBV18 and TRBJ2-1, is NAGVMQNPRHLVRRRGQEARLRCSPMKGHSHVYWYRQLPEEGLKFMVYLQKENIIDESGMPKERFSAEFPKEGPSILRIQQVVRGDSAAYFCASSPKTGKGPDLFFGPGTRLTVL.

This clonotype was picked up a small number of times. The J gene is TRBJ2-1, the V gene TRBV7-2, with TRBD2 matching 13 bases. V dropped 5 bases and J dropped 12; count of bases not matched to a gene: 7. Germline V gene lookup returns CDR1 SGHTA and CDR2 FQGNSA. CDR3 length: 14 residues. CDR3 coding DNA: TGTGCCAGCAGCATCGGGACTAGCGGGACTTCGCAGTTCTTC. Translating it yields CASSIGTSGTSQFF. The full variable domain, rest sourced from reference TRBV7-2 and TRBJ2-1, is GAGVSQSPSNKVTEKGKDVELRCDPISGHTALYWYRQSLGQGLEFLIYFQGNSAPDKSGLPSDRFSAERTGGSVSTLTIQRTQQEDSAVYLCASSIGTSGTSQFFGPGTRLTVL.

This chain links TRBV6-5 with TRBJ2-3; D uncertain. Trimming took 5 bases from V and 7 from J, leaving 7 bases between them. Germline CDR1 reads MNHEY; CDR2 reads SVGAGI. This CDR3 is 11 amino acids long. CDR3 sequence (DNA): TGTGCCAGCAGTAAACAGAATACGCAGTATTTT. It is translated as CASSKQNTQYF.

This clonotype was picked up a small number of times. V usage is TRBV20-1 and J usage is TRBJ2-7; the D gene could be TRBD1 or TRBD2 (7 bases each). The CDR3 contains 14 residues. CDR1 and CDR2 (germline): DFQATT, SNEGSKA (reference sequence). Trimming took 4 bases from V and 2 from J, leaving 15 bases between them. DNA for the CDR3: TGCAGTGCTACTCAGGGGGGGGACACCTACGAGCAGTACTTC. It codes for CSATQGGDTYEQYF.

At least ten counts were recorded for this clonotype. This chain connects TRBV7-2 to TRBJ2-7, with 11 bases fitting TRBD2. Germline CDR1 is SGHTA and CDR2 is FQGNSA. With 5 bases clipped from V and 5 bases from J, the junction kept 5 bases outside the gene matches. The CDR3 consists of 14 residues. The CDR3 sequence: CASSMLAGGHEQYF. The CDR3 DNA sequence: TGTGCCAGCAGCATGCTAGCGGGAGGCCACGAGCAGTACTTC.

This clonotype was seen only a few times. This chain connects TRBV19 to TRBJ2-1; the D is unclear. The CDR3 loop spans 13 amino acids. Deletions cut 7 bases from V and 0 bases from J, with 7 bases between. Germline CDR1 is LNHDA and CDR2 is SQIVND (reference sequence). The CDR3: CASNGRSYNEQFF. As DNA, the CDR3 is TGTGCCAGTAACGGCCGCTCCTACAATGAGCAGTTCTTC.

This clonotype occurred a few times. One end of the junction varies from germline; a read error may be responsible. The chain recombines TRBV4-1 with TRBJ2-1; D perhaps matches TRBD1 (5 bases). From germline, CDR1 is MGHRA and CDR2 YSYEKL. There are 11 residues in the CDR3. CDR3 residues: CASSHRYEQFF. CDR3 DNA: TGTGCCAGCAGCCACAGGTATGAGCAGTTCTTC.